These 12 T cell receptor beta chains share one sample of origin, sequenced in a study of T cell changes during pregnancy in multiple sclerosis (dated by TCRdb to the late 2010s). The library was generated by the immunoSEQ multiplex PCR assay. The immuneACCESS repertoire file appears here via TCRdb, limited to in-frame rearrangements. These files lack a portion of the clones; in checked studies, under half of the deficit traces to unresolved V genes, and the cause of the others is not known. This sample lists fewer than 90,000 clones; approximately 92% were detected once. Of the sample, 1% falls within the top ten clones. Sample: peripheral blood, taken in the first trimester of pregnancy. These receptors all come from a female donor with multiple sclerosis, enrolled in a pregnancy study.

V is TRBV5-1 and J is TRBJ2-7, with D tentatively TRBD1 (6 bases). V was trimmed by 2 bases and J by 4 bases, leaving 13 bases between them. The germline gives CDR1 SGHRS, CDR2 YFSETQ. The CDR3 spans 14 residues. The CDR3 sequence: CASSFMGQGYEQYF. Written as DNA, the CDR3 is TGCGCCAGCAGCTTCATGGGACAAGGATACGAGCAGTACTTC.

CDR3 nucleotides: TGTGCCTGGGTACTCGGGGGGGACACTGAAGCTTTCTTT. It specifies CAWVLGGDTEAFF. The rearrangement uses TRBV30 and TRBJ1-1; tentatively, D is TRBD1 (5 bases). Germline lookup yields CDR1 GTSNPN and CDR2 SVGIG (reference sequence). The CDR3 totals 13 residues. V shed 5 bases and J shed 3 bases, with 13 bases lying between them. Full variable domain (remainder filled in from reference TRBV30 and TRBJ1-1): SQTIHQWPATLVQPVGSPLSLECTVEGTSNPNLYWYRQAAGRGLQLLFYSVGIGQISSEVPQNLSASRPQDRQFILSSKKLLLSDSGFYLCAWVLGGDTEAFFGQGTRLTVV.

The chain carries TRBV5-1 and TRBJ2-7, with 7 bases matching TRBD1. This CDR3 contains 14 residues. V shed 0 bases, J shed 5 bases, and the junction held 5 bases outside the gene matches. CDR1 is SGHRS and CDR2 is YFSETQ in the germline V gene. The CDR3, as DNA: TGCGCCAGCAGCTTGGTCTTACAGGGGAACGAGCAGTACTTC. Protein: CASSLVLQGNEQYF.

The rearrangement links TRBV7-9 to TRBJ2-7; 9 bases line up with TRBD1. J gave up 3 bases and V 1 base, and 4 bases lay outside the gene matches. CDR1 and CDR2 from the germline V gene are SEHNR and FQNEAQ (reference sequence). The CDR3 loop spans 15 amino acids. CDR3 sequence reads: CASSLGQGEYYEQYF. The CDR3 coding sequence is TGTGCCAGCAGCTTAGGACAGGGGGAGTACTACGAGCAGTACTTC.

CDR3 in DNA: TGTGCCAGTAGGATGGACAGAAGTACAAATGAAAAACTGTTTTTT. It is translated as CASRMDRSTNEKLFF. The chain combines TRBV19 with TRBJ1-4; D possibly corresponds to TRBD1 (6 bases). The germline V gene has CDR1 LNHDA and CDR2 SQIVND (reference sequence). The CDR3 runs to 15 residues. V was trimmed by 6 bases and J by 5 bases, leaving 16 bases between them.

This clone appeared once. The CDR3 nucleotides are TGTGCCAGCAGTTCGTCAGGGGGCGTCGGGGACAATGAGCAGTTCTTC. Translating it yields CASSSSGGVGDNEQFF. The chain joins TRBV28 to TRBJ2-1; 8 bases are shared with TRBD1. The CDR3 contains 16 residues. Germline CDR1 and CDR2: MDHEN and SYDVKM. V shed 4 bases and J 5 bases; nucleotides not matched to a gene: 10.

The chain uses TRBV4-1 and TRBJ1-4, with 9 bases identical to TRBD1. Trimming took 1 base from V and 7 from J; bases not matched to a gene: 4. This CDR3 region has 15 residues. Germline-derived CDR1 and CDR2 are MGHRA and YSYEKL. The CDR3 region has the DNA TGCGCCAGCAGCCAAGGACAGGGGGATAGTGAAAAACTGTTTTTT. The encoded protein is CASSQGQGDSEKLFF.

V is TRBV6-6 and J is TRBJ1-5, with 11 bases fitting TRBD1. The germline V gene encodes CDR1 MNHNY and CDR2 SVGAGI (reference sequence). Trimming at V came to 7 bases and at J to 6 bases, leaving 11 bases not matched to a gene. The CDR3 loop spans 16 amino acids. The CDR3 is CASNPPDRGLGQPQHF. The CDR3 DNA follows: TGTGCCAGCAACCCACCGGACAGGGGGCTGGGTCAGCCCCAGCATTTT.

J is TRBJ1-1 and V is TRBV2; D unclear. Germline V lookup: CDR1 SNHLY, CDR2 FYNNEI. CDR3 length: 12 amino acids. The ends were cut back, 3 bases at V and 2 bases at J, with 4 bases in the middle. CDR3 DNA: TGTGCCAGCAGTGACCCTAACACTGAAGCTTTCTTT. This sequence encodes CASSDPNTEAFF.

The chain recombines TRBV7-2 with TRBJ2-2; D is unresolved. V was cut by 1 base and J by 5 bases, with 5 bases left in between. CDR1 and CDR2 from the germline V gene are SGHTA and FQGNSA. The CDR3 contains 13 residues. The CDR3 DNA sequence: TGTGCCAGCAGCTTAGTCAGTACCGGGGAGCTGTTTTTT. It encodes CASSLVSTGELFF. The whole variable domain, remainder taken from reference TRBV7-2 and TRBJ2-2, is GAGVSQSPSNKVTEKGKDVELRCDPISGHTALYWYRQSLGQGLEFLIYFQGNSAPDKSGLPSDRFSAERTGGSVSTLTIQRTQQEDSAVYLCASSLVSTGELFFGEGSRLTVL.

With respect to this clone: In the same sample, other DNA sequences code for this CDR3. The chain links TRBV11-2 to TRBJ2-6, with 7 positions matching TRBD1. With 3 bases clipped from V and 2 bases from J, the junction kept 1 base outside the gene matches. The CDR3 spans 15 residues. CDR1 SGHAT and CDR2 FQNNGV come from the germline V gene. The CDR3 bases are TGTGCCAGCAGCTTGCAGGGGGCTGGGGCCAACGTCCTGACTTTC. This sequence encodes CASSLQGAGANVLTF.

The rearrangement links TRBV7-7 to TRBJ2-1; TRBD2 aligns across 11 bases. J gave up 4 bases and V 1 base, and 3 bases lay outside the gene matches. Germline V gives CDR1 SSHAT, CDR2 FNYEAQ (reference sequence). CDR3 length equals 16 residues. The CDR3 nucleotides read TGTGCCAGCAGCTTAGAGTCTAGCGGGGGGTACAATGAGCAGTTCTTC. Translation: CASSLESSGGYNEQFF.